This TCR beta chain was documented in a study of blood T cell repertoires in COVID-19. Study as a whole: Researchers got acute and convalescent COVID-19 samples from the United States, Italy and Spain.

This clone was found once. Trimming removed 6 bases from V and 8 bases from J, with 16 bases in between. Germline-derived CDR1 and CDR2 are SNHLY and FYNNEI. This CDR3 is built from 13 residues. Here immunoSEQ multiplex PCR was the method, and the copy in TCRdb shows in-frame clones only, minus some. This sample has 130,000 to 150,000 clones, with around 80% found just once. The sequencing input was peripheral blood. This chain connects TRBV2 to TRBJ1-2, with D possibly matching TRBD1 (5 bases). The clonotype originates from a woman aged 50 to 60 with acute or convalescent COVID-19. This CDR3 is CASRTNWGEGYTF. CDR3 bases: TGTGCCAGCAGAACTAATTGGGGCGAAGGCTACACCTTC.